This T cell receptor beta chain was sequenced during a study of T cell repertoires in cytomegalovirus infection. As regards this clonotype: The antigen remains undetermined. This may stem from a read error, because a much larger clone lies one nucleotide away.

General study findings and limits: Public TCR beta family frequency separated CMV-and-HLA carriers, including in an independent cohort.

Trimming stripped 0 bases from V and 2 bases from J, with 10 bases between. Germline-derived CDR1 and CDR2 are SGHTA and FQGNSA. CDR3 length: 16 residues. Each CDR3 protein is one row after TCRdb ran MiXCR on the reads. The sample lists about half a million distinct CDR3 sequences; roughly a third were seen once. This rearrangement joins TRBV7-2 to TRBJ1-4; D is unresolved. The receptor was derived from a human donor in good health (CMV status not recorded). Some clones in this sample may be carry-over from other donors' samples. The sequencing used cultured PBMCs, collected from culture after CMV antigen stimulation. In DNA form, the CDR3 reads TGTGCCAGCAGCTTAGCAGCCCGCCAGACTAATGAAAAACTGTTTTTT. Encoded protein: CASSLAARQTNEKLFF. The whole variable domain, filled in from reference TRBV7-2 and TRBJ1-4, reads GAGVSQSPSNKVTEKGKDVELRCDPISGHTALYWYRQSLGQGLEFLIYFQGNSAPDKSGLPSDRFSAERTGGSVSTLTIQRTQQEDSAVYLCASSLAARQTNEKLFFGSGTQLSVL.